The clone carrying this T cell receptor beta chain was counted many times. As yet, its antigen is unknown. Germline loops: CDR1 MNHNS, CDR2 SASEGT. Trimming at V came to 7 bases and at J to 8 bases, leaving 8 bases not matched to a gene. The CDR3 totals 14 residues. This record belongs to a study of Graves' ophthalmopathy and Graves' hyperthyroidism. Turning to the study itself: Specimen type is peripheral blood, obtained at initial diagnosis before any treatment.

RNA transcripts were the template, and TCR beta CDR3 regions were amplified from them. HTBI-primed RT-PCR formed the first round, and a multiplex PCR formed the second. TCRdb re-called the multiplex PCR reads through MiXCR, storing one row per CDR3 protein. The sample includes approximately 210,000 distinct CDR3 sequences, over 25% of them seen just once. Study-level points and caveats: The majority of expanded thyroid clonotypes above 0.001 frequency also occurred in blood.

Clinical symptoms and serum thyroxine were used for diagnosis; TRAb, thyroid ultrasound and orbital computed tomography were also relied on. The starting material, 10 ml of fresh peripheral blood, provided the PBMCs. Sequenced material: peripheral blood. The J gene is TRBJ1-2, the V gene TRBV6-1; 12 bases agree with TRBD1. The TCR originated in a man aged 50-60 years with Graves' ophthalmopathy. The CDR3 DNA reads as TGTGCCAGCACCACGGGACAGGGGGCAAAAGGCTACACCTTC. It specifies CASTTGQGAKGYTF.